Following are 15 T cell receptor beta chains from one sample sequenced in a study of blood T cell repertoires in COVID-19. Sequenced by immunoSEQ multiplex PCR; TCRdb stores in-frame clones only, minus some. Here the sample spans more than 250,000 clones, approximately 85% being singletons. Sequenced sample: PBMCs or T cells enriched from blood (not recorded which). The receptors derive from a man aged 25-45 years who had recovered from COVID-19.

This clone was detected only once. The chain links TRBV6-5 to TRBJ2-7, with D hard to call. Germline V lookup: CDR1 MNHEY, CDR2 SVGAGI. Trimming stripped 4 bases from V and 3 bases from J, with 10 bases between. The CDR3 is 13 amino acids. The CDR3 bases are TGTGCCAGCAGTTTCCGCGCCCTCTACGAGCAGTACTTC. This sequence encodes CASSFRALYEQYF.

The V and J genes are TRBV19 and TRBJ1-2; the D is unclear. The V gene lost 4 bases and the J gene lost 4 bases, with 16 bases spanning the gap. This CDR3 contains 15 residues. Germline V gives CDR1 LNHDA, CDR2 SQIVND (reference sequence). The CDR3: CASSKQLTNRYGYTF. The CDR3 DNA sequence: TGTGCCAGTAGTAAGCAACTGACTAATCGCTATGGCTACACCTTC.

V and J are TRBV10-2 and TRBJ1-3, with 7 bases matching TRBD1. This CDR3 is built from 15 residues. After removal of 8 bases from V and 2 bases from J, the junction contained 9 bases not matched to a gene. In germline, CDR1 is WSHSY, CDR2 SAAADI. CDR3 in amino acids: CASPRTGTAGNTIYF. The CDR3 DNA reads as TGCGCCAGCCCCCGAACCGGGACAGCTGGAAACACCATATATTTT.

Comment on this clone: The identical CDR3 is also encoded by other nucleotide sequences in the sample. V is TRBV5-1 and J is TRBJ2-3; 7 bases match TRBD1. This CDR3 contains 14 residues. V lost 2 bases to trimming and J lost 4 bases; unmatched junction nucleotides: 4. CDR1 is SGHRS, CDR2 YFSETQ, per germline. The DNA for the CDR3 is TGCGCCAGCAGCTTACAGGGGATGGCAGATACGCAGTATTTT. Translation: CASSLQGMADTQYF.

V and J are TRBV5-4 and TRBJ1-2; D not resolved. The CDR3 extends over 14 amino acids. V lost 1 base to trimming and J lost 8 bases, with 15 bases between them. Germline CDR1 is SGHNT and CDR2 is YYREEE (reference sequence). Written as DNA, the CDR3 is TGTGCCAGCAGCTTGCGGGCGGGCTCATCGGGCTACACCTTC. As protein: CASSLRAGSSGYTF.

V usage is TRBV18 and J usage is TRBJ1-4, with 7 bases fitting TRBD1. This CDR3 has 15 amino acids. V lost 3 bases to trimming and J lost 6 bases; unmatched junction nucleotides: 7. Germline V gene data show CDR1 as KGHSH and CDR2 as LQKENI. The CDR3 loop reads CASSPRDRLHEKLFF. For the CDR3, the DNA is TGTGCCAGCTCACCCCGGGACAGATTACATGAAAAACTGTTTTTT.

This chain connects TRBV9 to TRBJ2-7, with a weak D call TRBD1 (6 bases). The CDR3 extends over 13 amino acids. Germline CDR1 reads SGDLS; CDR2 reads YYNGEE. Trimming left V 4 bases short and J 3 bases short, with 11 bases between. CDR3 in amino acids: CASSPRDNYEQYF. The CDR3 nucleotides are TGTGCCAGCAGCCCCCGGGACAACTACGAGCAGTACTTC.

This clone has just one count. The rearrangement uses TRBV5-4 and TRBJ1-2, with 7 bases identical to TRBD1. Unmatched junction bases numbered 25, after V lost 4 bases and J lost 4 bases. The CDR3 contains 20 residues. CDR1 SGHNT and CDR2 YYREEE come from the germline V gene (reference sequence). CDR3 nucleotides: TGTGCCAGCAGCATCAGACAGGGTAGCGGCCCTGTTTCGGTCGGCTATGGCTACACCTTC. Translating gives CASSIRQGSGPVSVGYGYTF.

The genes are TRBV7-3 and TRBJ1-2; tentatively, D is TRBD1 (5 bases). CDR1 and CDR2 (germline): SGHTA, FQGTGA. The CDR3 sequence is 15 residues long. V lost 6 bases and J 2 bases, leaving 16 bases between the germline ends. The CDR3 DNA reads TGTGCCAGCAGACTAACGAAGGGGAGGAACTATGGCTACACCTTC. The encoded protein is CASRLTKGRNYGYTF.

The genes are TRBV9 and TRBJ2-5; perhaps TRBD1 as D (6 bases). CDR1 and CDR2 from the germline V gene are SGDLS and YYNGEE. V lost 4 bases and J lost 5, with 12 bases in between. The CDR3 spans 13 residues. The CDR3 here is CASSIDRGETQYF. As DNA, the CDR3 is TGTGCCAGCAGCATAGATAGGGGGGAGACCCAGTACTTC.

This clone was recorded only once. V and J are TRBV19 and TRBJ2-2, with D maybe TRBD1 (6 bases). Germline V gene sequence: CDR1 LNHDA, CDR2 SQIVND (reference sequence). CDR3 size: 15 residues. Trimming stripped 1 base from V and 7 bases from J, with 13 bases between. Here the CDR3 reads CASSIVGGAIGELFF. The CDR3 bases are TGTGCCAGTAGTATAGTTGGGGGCGCGATCGGGGAGCTGTTTTTT.

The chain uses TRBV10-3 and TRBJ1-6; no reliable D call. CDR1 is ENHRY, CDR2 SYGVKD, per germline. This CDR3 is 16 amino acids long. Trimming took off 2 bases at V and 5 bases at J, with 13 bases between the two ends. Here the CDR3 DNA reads TGTGCCATCAGTGAGCCTAAGGGAGACGATAATTCACCCCTCCACTTT. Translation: CAISEPKGDDNSPLHF.

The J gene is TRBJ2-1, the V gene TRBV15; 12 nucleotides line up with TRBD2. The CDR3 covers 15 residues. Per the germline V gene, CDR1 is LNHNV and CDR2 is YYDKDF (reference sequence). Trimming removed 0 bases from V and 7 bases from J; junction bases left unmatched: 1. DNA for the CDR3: TGTGCCACCAGCAGAGAACTAGCGGGGGGTAATGAGCAGTTCTTC. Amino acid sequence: CATSRELAGGNEQFF. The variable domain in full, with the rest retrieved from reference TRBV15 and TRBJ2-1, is DAMVIQNPRYQVTQFGKPVTLSCSQTLNHNVMYWYQQKSSQAPKLLFHYYDKDFNNEADTPDNFQSRRPNTSFCFLDIRSPGLGDTAMYLCATSRELAGGNEQFFGPGTRLTVL.

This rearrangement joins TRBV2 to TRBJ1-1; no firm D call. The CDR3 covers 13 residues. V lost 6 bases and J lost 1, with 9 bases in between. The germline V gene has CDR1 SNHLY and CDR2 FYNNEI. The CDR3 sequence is CASRLERNTEAFF. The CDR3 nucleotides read TGTGCCAGCAGACTCGAACGGAACACTGAAGCTTTCTTT.

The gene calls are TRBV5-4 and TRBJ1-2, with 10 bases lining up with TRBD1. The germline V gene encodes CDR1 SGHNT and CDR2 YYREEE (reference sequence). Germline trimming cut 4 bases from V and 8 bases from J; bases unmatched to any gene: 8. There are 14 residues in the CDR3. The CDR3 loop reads CASSPGQGTMGYTF. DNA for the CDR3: TGTGCCAGCAGCCCGGGACAGGGGACGATGGGCTACACCTTC.